Each of the 31 T cell receptor beta chains below was sequenced from the same sample in a study of blood T cell repertoires in COVID-19 (dated by TCRdb to about 2020). The library was generated by the immunoSEQ multiplex PCR assay. Sourced from immuneACCESS, this table was stored by TCRdb with only in-frame sequences that have V and J called. A share of the clones is absent; for the studies checked, an unresolved V gene accounts for under half, and the remainder has no known explanation. Here the sample has approximately 530,000 clones; around nine tenths occur a single time. Less than 9.5% of the sample goes to the ten largest clones. The sequencing sample was made of peripheral blood. The source is a woman aged 45 to 65 with COVID-19, enrolled during active disease.

The sample holds a few counts of this clone. CDR3 region: CASSHVGTTSTYNSPLHF. As DNA, the CDR3 is TGTGCCAGCTCACACGTCGGGACAACCTCTACCTATAATTCACCCCTCCACTTT. This chain joins TRBV18 and TRBJ1-6, with TRBD1 as a possible D gene (6 bases). Germline values: CDR1 KGHSH, CDR2 LQKENI. The CDR3 contains 18 residues. V was shortened by 4 bases and J by 2 bases, with 18 bases between the two germline ends.

This rearrangement joins TRBV9 to TRBJ2-5; a weak D match, TRBD2 (5 bases). Trimming shortened V by 0 bases and J by 0 bases, and 9 bases separated the two germline ends. Germline V lookup: CDR1 SGDLS, CDR2 YYNGEE. The CDR3 is 15 residues long. CDR3 amino acids: CASSVAGWDQETQYF. The CDR3 nucleotides are TGTGCCAGCAGCGTAGCGGGGTGGGACCAAGAGACCCAGTACTTC.

The sample holds one count of this clone. The genes are TRBV19 and TRBJ1-1; 11 bases are shared with TRBD1. The CDR3 is made up of 17 amino acids. J gave up 5 bases and V 5 bases, and 13 bases lay outside the gene matches. Looked up from germline, CDR1 is LNHDA and CDR2 is SQIVND (reference sequence). This chain's CDR3 is CASSPYRTGGAGTEAFF. The CDR3 nucleotides read TGTGCCAGTAGTCCCTACCGGACAGGGGGCGCGGGAACTGAAGCTTTCTTT.

The table lists this clone with a count of one. The chain has TRBV3-1 (or the pseudogene TRBV3-2) and TRBJ1-1, with a possible D match to TRBD1 (5 bases). V gave up 4 bases and J gave up 4 bases, with 13 bases separating them. Germline CDR1 is LGHDT and CDR2 is YNNKEL (reference sequence). CDR3 length: 14 amino acids. For the CDR3, the DNA is TGTGCCAGCAGCCTGGGACGGAGGGGCACTGAAGCTTTCTTT. This gives the protein CASSLGRRGTEAFF.

The chain joins TRBV20-1 to TRBJ2-1; D ambiguous. The CDR3 sequence is 11 residues long. The germline V gene has CDR1 DFQATT and CDR2 SNEGSKA (reference sequence). V was clipped by 5 bases and J by 4 bases, with 6 bases between them. In DNA, the CDR3 is TGCAGTGCTTTCGAGTACAATGAGCAGTTCTTC. Its translation: CSAFEYNEQFF.

This clone was counted once. The chain uses TRBV2 and TRBJ1-5, with 9 bases matching TRBD1. The CDR3 is made up of 14 amino acids. V lost 5 bases to trimming and J lost 7 bases; unmatched junction nucleotides: 6. CDR1 is SNHLY and CDR2 is FYNNEI in the germline V gene. The CDR3 here is CASSRQGEGQPQHF. In DNA, the CDR3 is TGTGCCAGCAGTCGACAGGGGGAAGGACAGCCCCAGCATTTT.

The CDR3 sequence is CASSRTGTANYEQYF. The CDR3 bases are TGTGCCAGCAGCAGAACAGGGACCGCTAACTACGAGCAGTACTTC. The chain links TRBV5-5 to TRBJ2-7, with a possible D match to TRBD1 (6 bases). V was shortened by 4 bases and J by 3 bases, with 17 bases between the two germline ends. CDR1 SGHKS and CDR2 YYEKEE come from the germline V gene (reference sequence). This CDR3 is 15 amino acids long.

This chain joins TRBV24-1 and TRBJ2-3, with D possibly matching TRBD1 (5 bases). Germline CDR1 is KGHDR and CDR2 is SFDVKD. The CDR3 is made up of 16 amino acids. V was pared by 2 bases and J by 0 bases, with 11 bases between. CDR3 sequence: CATSDYRRSSTDTQYF. The CDR3 DNA reads as TGTGCCACCAGTGATTACAGGCGGTCTAGCACAGATACGCAGTATTTT.

The chain links TRBV10-1 to TRBJ2-3; 8 bases align to TRBD2. The CDR3 has 16 residues. The germline CDR1 and CDR2 sequences are WNHNN and SYGVQD (reference sequence). The trim removed 3 bases at V and 6 bases at J, leaving 11 bases unmatched. The CDR3: CASSDNGAGVSDTQYF. The CDR3, as DNA: TGCGCCAGCAGTGATAATGGAGCGGGGGTGTCGGATACGCAGTATTTT.

Comments on this clone: The sample contains more than one DNA sequence encoding this CDR3. The CDR3 DNA reads TGTGCCAGCAGTGACAGGTCCTATGGCTACACCTTC. The encoded protein is CASSDRSYGYTF. The rearrangement links TRBV6-1 to TRBJ1-2; D unresolved. The V end lost 3 bases, the J end lost 4 bases, and 6 bases lay between the germline ends. Germline loops: CDR1 MNHNS, CDR2 SASEGT. CDR3 size: 12 residues.

The CDR3, as DNA: TGTGCCAGCAGTGACATCAACTCTGGAAACACCATATATTTT. Its protein product is CASSDINSGNTIYF. This rearrangement joins TRBV2 to TRBJ1-3, with unresolved D. V was pared by 3 bases and J by 0 bases, with 6 bases between. The length of the CDR3 is 14 residues. From germline, CDR1 is SNHLY and CDR2 FYNNEI. Using reference TRBV2 and TRBJ1-3 for the parts outside the CDR3, the full variable domain is EPEVTQTPSHQVTQMGQEVILRCVPISNHLYFYWYRQILGQKVEFLVSFYNNEISEKSEIFDDQFSVERPDGSNFTLKIRSTKLEDSAMYFCASSDINSGNTIYFGEGSWLTVV.

The rearrangement uses TRBV29-1 and TRBJ2-7; D ambiguous. Trimming removed 5 bases from V and 6 bases from J, with 11 bases in between. Germline values: CDR1 SQVTM, CDR2 ANQGSEA. The CDR3 consists of 11 residues. The CDR3 nucleotides read TGCAGCGTTCAAGGCGCGAGCGAGCAGTACTTC. It specifies CSVQGASEQYF.

The chain joins TRBV10-3 to TRBJ1-3; D is possibly TRBD1 (5 bases). The CDR3 has 16 residues. CDR1 and CDR2 (germline): ENHRY, SYGVKD. Trimming pared 3 bases from V and 0 bases from J, leaving 12 bases between. CDR3 coding DNA: TGTGCCATCAGTGAAGGGGCGGATTCCTCTGGAAACACCATATATTTT. Translated, it gives CAISEGADSSGNTIYF.

The V and J genes are TRBV9 and TRBJ2-7; D remains unclear. Trimming cost V 0 bases and J 2 bases, with 6 bases left between them. The CDR3 runs to 13 residues. The germline gives CDR1 SGDLS, CDR2 YYNGEE. As DNA, the CDR3 is TGTGCCAGCAGCGTAGATAATCCCTACGAGCAGTACTTC. Translation gives CASSVDNPYEQYF.

The chain has TRBV19 and TRBJ1-5; D is unclear. CDR1 LNHDA and CDR2 SQIVND come from the germline V gene (reference sequence). The V end was cut by 6 bases, the J end by 6 bases, with 15 bases between. This CDR3 has 14 amino acids. The CDR3, as DNA: TGTGCCAGTAGGAGACTGGAAAGGAGTCAGCCCCAGCATTTT. Its protein is CASRRLERSQPQHF.

This rearrangement joins TRBV25-1 to TRBJ1-1; tentative D call: TRBD1 (5 bases). Germline CDR1 reads MGHDK; CDR2 reads SYGVNS. V was clipped by 9 bases and J by 3 bases, with 14 bases between them. The length of the CDR3 is 13 residues. CDR3 nucleotide sequence: TGTGCCAGTACGGGACTCTTGGACACTGAAGCTTTCTTT. Encoded protein: CASTGLLDTEAFF.

The genes are TRBV6-5 and TRBJ1-5; TRBD1 is a possible D gene (5 bases). Germline V gives CDR1 MNHEY, CDR2 SVGAGI. V was pared by 10 bases and J by 5 bases, with 12 bases between. This CDR3 spans 12 amino acids. The CDR3 region has the DNA TGTGCCATACGACAGTGGGATCAGCCCCAGCATTTT. The encoded protein is CAIRQWDQPQHF.

This clone was seen a handful of times. The V call is TRBV10-1, the J call TRBJ2-7, with 8 bases fitting TRBD1. The V segment lost 5 bases and the J segment 3 bases; nucleotides outside the gene matches: 9. The CDR3 is made up of 15 amino acids. Germline V CDR1 and CDR2: WNHNN, SYGVQD (reference sequence). In DNA form, the CDR3 reads TGCGCCAGCAGTCAAGGCGGGACAGGACTCTACGAGCAGTACTTC. The encoded protein is CASSQGGTGLYEQYF.

The chain recombines TRBV5-1 with TRBJ2-1; possible D gene TRBD2, 6 bases. The CDR3 totals 14 residues. The V end lost 6 bases, the J end lost 6 bases, and 16 bases lay between the germline ends. CDR1 and CDR2 from the germline V gene are SGHRS and YFSETQ. The CDR3 DNA sequence: TGCGCCAGCACCGGGGCTGTGGGGGGCAATGAGCAGTTCTTC. It encodes CASTGAVGGNEQFF.

The chain has TRBV11-2 and TRBJ2-3; no clear D gene. Per germline, CDR1 SGHAT and CDR2 FQNNGV. Trimming pared 5 bases from V and 2 bases from J, leaving 5 bases between. The CDR3 is made up of 12 amino acids. The CDR3 DNA sequence: TGTGCCAGCAGCCACATCACAGATACGCAGTATTTT. Residues: CASSHITDTQYF.

V usage is TRBV3-1 (or the pseudogene TRBV3-2) and J usage is TRBJ2-3; 8 nucleotides match TRBD1. The V gene's germline CDR1 is LGHDT and CDR2 YNNKEL (reference sequence). This CDR3 comprises 15 residues. V shed 0 bases, J shed 1 base, and the junction held 0 bases outside the gene matches. The CDR3 DNA reads as TGTGCCAGCAGCCAAGAGGACAGGGGCACAGATACGCAGTATTTT. This encodes CASSQEDRGTDTQYF.

The CDR3 reads CACNQGSSYEQYF. Here the CDR3 DNA reads TGTGCCTGTAACCAGGGAAGCTCCTACGAGCAGTACTTC. V and J are TRBV30 and TRBJ2-7; D is perhaps TRBD1 (5 bases). With 6 bases removed from V and 0 bases from J, the gap between germline ends came to 12 bases. CDR1 GTSNPN and CDR2 SVGIG come from the germline V gene (reference sequence). The CDR3 spans 13 residues.

This clone was counted only a few times. The J gene is TRBJ1-1, the V gene TRBV7-2, with a possible D match to TRBD1 (5 bases). Germline CDR1 reads SGHTA; CDR2 reads FQGNSA. V was cut by 0 bases and J by 4 bases, with 12 bases left in between. This CDR3 has 15 amino acids. CDR3 residues: CASSLASGLATEAFF. The CDR3 DNA follows: TGTGCCAGCAGCTTAGCGTCAGGGTTGGCCACTGAAGCTTTCTTT.

The CDR3 loop is CASSLRTGQETQYF. The CDR3 coding sequence is TGTGCCAGCTCACTCCGGACAGGGCAAGAGACCCAGTACTTC. The chain uses TRBV18 and TRBJ2-5; 8 bases agree with TRBD1. This CDR3 comprises 14 residues. CDR1 is KGHSH and CDR2 is LQKENI in the germline V gene. The V gene end was trimmed by 4 bases and the J gene end by 2 bases; junction bases not matched to a gene: 3.

The CDR3 nucleotides read TGTGCCACCAGCATGGGCAGCTACTATGGCTACACCTTC. Protein product: CATSMGSYYGYTF. The rearrangement links TRBV15 to TRBJ1-2, with D unclear. The germline V gene has CDR1 LNHNV and CDR2 YYDKDF (reference sequence). This CDR3 is 13 amino acids long. Trimming left V 4 bases short and J 3 bases short, with 9 bases between.

The gene calls are TRBV7-9 and TRBJ2-1, with TRBD2 matching over 8 bases. The germline CDR1 and CDR2 sequences are SEHNR and FQNEAQ (reference sequence). This CDR3 is 15 amino acids long. J lost 0 bases, V lost 5 bases, and 3 bases had no gene match. For the CDR3, the DNA is TGTGCCAGCAGCGCAAGCGGGAGCTCCTACAATGAGCAGTTCTTC. Protein: CASSASGSSYNEQFF.

The CDR3 spells CASSSASADTQYF. The CDR3 region has the DNA TGTGCCAGTTCTAGCGCAAGTGCAGATACGCAGTATTTT. The chain joins TRBV3-1 (or the pseudogene TRBV3-2) to TRBJ2-3; tentative D call: TRBD2 (6 bases). Trimming took off 9 bases at V and 4 bases at J, with 14 bases between the two ends. Germline V gives CDR1 LGHDT, CDR2 YNNKEL (reference sequence). The CDR3 extends over 13 amino acids.

The V gene is TRBV5-4, the J gene TRBJ2-7, with 9 bases matching TRBD2. Unmatched junction bases numbered 12, after V lost 8 bases and J lost 3 bases. The CDR3 is 15 residues long. Germline CDR1 and CDR2: SGHNT and YYREEE (reference sequence). CDR3 bases: TGTGCCAGACGCACCCGACTAGCGGACTTCTACGAGCAGTACTTC. Translated, it gives CARRTRLADFYEQYF.

This chain links TRBV9 with TRBJ2-1, with a weak D call TRBD1 (6 bases). V shed 4 bases and J shed 5 bases, with 16 bases lying between them. This CDR3 region has 15 residues. Germline V lookup: CDR1 SGDLS, CDR2 YYNGEE. The CDR3 region is CASSSEAGANNEQFF. CDR3 coding DNA: TGTGCCAGCAGCTCTGAGGCAGGGGCGAACAATGAGCAGTTCTTC.

This sequence joins TRBV5-1 and TRBJ1-2; TRBD1 is a possible D gene (5 bases). CDR1 is SGHRS and CDR2 is YFSETQ in the germline V gene. V shed 0 bases and J shed 0 bases, with 9 bases lying between them. The CDR3 loop spans 15 amino acids. The DNA for the CDR3 is TGCGCCAGCAGCTTGGGCAGGGCGGCTAACTATGGCTACACCTTC. Protein product: CASSLGRAANYGYTF.

The J gene is TRBJ1-6, the V gene TRBV11-2, with 9 positions matching TRBD1. The germline V gene encodes CDR1 SGHAT and CDR2 FQNNGV. V lost 6 bases and J lost 7; bases outside the gene matches: 10. The CDR3 has 16 residues. The CDR3 sequence is CASSLGGTGYNSPLHF. In DNA, the CDR3 is TGTGCCAGCAGTCTTGGTGGGACAGGGTACAATTCACCCCTCCACTTT.